The 27 T cell receptor beta chains below come from one sample, sequenced in a study of blood T cell repertoires in COVID-19. Assay: immunoSEQ multiplex PCR; the TCRdb copy retains only in-frame clones and omits some. The table records 250,000 or so clones, about 90% of them present only once. What was sequenced was peripheral blood. These receptors all come from a man younger than 30 with active or convalescent COVID-19.

This clone appeared a single time. V is TRBV3-1 (or the pseudogene TRBV3-2) and J is TRBJ1-1, with D unresolved. This CDR3 is built from 14 residues. The germline V gene encodes CDR1 LGHDT and CDR2 YNNKEL (reference sequence). V was trimmed by 2 bases and J by 4 bases, leaving 11 bases between them. CDR3 nucleotides: TGTGCCAGCAGCCAACGAGACACTGTCACTGAAGCTTTCTTT. Translated: CASSQRDTVTEAFF.

The DNA for the CDR3 is TGTGCCAGCAGCTTATGGGCGACAGGGACACTAGCCTACGAGCAGTACTTC. Translating gives CASSLWATGTLAYEQYF. The chain couples TRBV7-2 to TRBJ2-7; 7 bases align to TRBD1. Unmatched junction bases numbered 12, after V lost 2 bases and J lost 2 bases. This CDR3 is 17 amino acids long. The germline CDR1 and CDR2 sequences are SGHTA and FQGNSA.

J is TRBJ2-7 and V is TRBV9; D is perhaps TRBD1 (6 bases). CDR3 size: 12 residues. V gave up 4 bases and J gave up 5 bases, with 10 bases separating them. Germline CDR1 is SGDLS and CDR2 is YYNGEE. The CDR3 loop reads CASSPDRNEQYF. The CDR3 coding sequence is TGTGCCAGCAGCCCCGACAGGAACGAGCAGTACTTC.

The chain couples TRBV18 to TRBJ2-5, with 7 bases that match TRBD2. The CDR3 covers 14 residues. Trimming cost V 0 bases and J 5 bases; bases outside gene matches: 3. The germline V gene encodes CDR1 KGHSH and CDR2 LQKENI. CDR3 nucleotide sequence: TGTGCCAGCTCACCACCGGGACTAACGGAGACCCAGTACTTC. This translates into CASSPPGLTETQYF.

J is TRBJ1-1 and V is TRBV29-1, with TRBD1 as a possible D gene (6 bases). CDR3 length: 17 amino acids. Trimming took 6 bases from V and 8 from J, leaving 31 bases between them. Germline CDR1 is SQVTM and CDR2 is ANQGSEA. The CDR3 reads CSVGGQGAYPGPGEAFF. DNA of the CDR3: TGCAGCGTGGGGGGGCAAGGAGCCTACCCCGGCCCTGGAGAAGCTTTCTTT.

The chain is built from TRBV30 and TRBJ1-2; TRBD1 aligns across 7 bases. The CDR3 is 12 residues long. With V trimmed by 3 bases and J by 7 bases, 5 bases remained unmatched. CDR1 and CDR2 (germline): GTSNPN, SVGIG (reference sequence). In DNA, the CDR3 is TGTGCCTGGAGGTGGGCAGGGGGTGGCTACACCTTC. It specifies CAWRWAGGGYTF.

V is TRBV2 and J is TRBJ1-2, with 10 bases matching TRBD1. The CDR3 is 16 residues long. V shed 5 bases and J 0 bases; nucleotides not matched to a gene: 6. Germline-derived CDR1 and CDR2 are SNHLY and FYNNEI. CDR3 coding DNA: TGTGCCAGCAGTTGGGACAGGGGAGTCTCTAACTATGGCTACACCTTC. Translating it yields CASSWDRGVSNYGYTF.

This clone came up once. The gene calls are TRBV7-2 and TRBJ1-2; D is ambiguous. The V end lost 6 bases, the J end lost 4 bases, and 12 bases lay between the germline ends. The CDR3 is 13 residues long. CDR1 is SGHTA and CDR2 is FQGNSA in the germline V gene. This CDR3 reads CASSLSKSYGYTF. The CDR3 bases are TGTGCCAGCAGTTTATCTAAAAGCTATGGCTACACCTTC.

The V call is TRBV6-6, the J call TRBJ1-1; D remains ambiguous. The CDR3 totals 13 residues. Trimming removed 6 bases at V and 10 bases at J, with 18 bases between. Germline CDR1 and CDR2: MNHNY and SVGAGI (reference sequence). The CDR3 DNA reads TGTGCCAGCAGCTACCCCGGGAGGGAAGGAGCTTTCTTT. It codes for CASSYPGREGAFF.

This clone was found a few times. This sequence joins TRBV29-1 and TRBJ1-1; 8 nucleotides match TRBD1. CDR3 length: 14 residues. J was trimmed by 4 bases and V by 3 bases; bases with no gene match: 7. The germline V gene encodes CDR1 SQVTM and CDR2 ANQGSEA. CDR3 in amino acids: CSVDKGQGLTEAFF. The CDR3 DNA is TGCAGCGTTGACAAAGGACAGGGTCTCACTGAAGCTTTCTTT.

This clone came up many times. This chain connects TRBV4-1 to TRBJ1-5; 7 nucleotides agree with TRBD1. V was clipped by 2 bases and J by 6 bases; unmatched bases: 7. The CDR3 is made up of 15 amino acids. Per germline, CDR1 MGHRA and CDR2 YSYEKL. DNA for the CDR3: TGCGCCAGCAGCCAAACCCGACAGGGCGGTCAGCCCCAGCATTTT. As protein: CASSQTRQGGQPQHF.

This clone was recorded once. CDR3 residues: CASSPWGQAVVDQPQHF. CDR3 nucleotide sequence: TGTGCCAGCAGTCCCTGGGGCCAGGCAGTCGTTGATCAGCCCCAGCATTTT. This chain connects TRBV28 to TRBJ1-5; perhaps TRBD1 as D (5 bases). CDR1 MDHEN and CDR2 SYDVKM come from the germline V gene. The V end lost 5 bases, the J end lost 5 bases, and 22 bases lay between the germline ends. The CDR3 sequence is 17 residues long. Full variable domain (remainder filled in from reference TRBV28 and TRBJ1-5): DVKVTQSSRYLVKRTGEKVFLECVQDMDHENMFWYRQDPGLGLRLIYFSYDVKMKEKGDIPEGYSVSREKKERFSLILESASTNQTSMYLCASSPWGQAVVDQPQHFGDGTRLSIL.

V is TRBV9 and J is TRBJ2-3, with 14 bases identical to TRBD2. Germline V gives CDR1 SGDLS, CDR2 YYNGEE. The ends lost 1 base at V and 6 bases at J; junction bases unmatched: 4. There are 16 residues in the CDR3. CDR3 nucleotides: TGTGCCAGCAGCGTATCGACTAGCGGGGGGGCGGATACGCAGTATTTT. It encodes CASSVSTSGGADTQYF.

This clone has more than one count but fewer than ten. The rearrangement links TRBV6-5 to TRBJ1-1; a weak D match, TRBD1 (5 bases). Trimming took 6 bases from V and 4 from J, leaving 18 bases between them. The CDR3 extends over 15 amino acids. CDR1 is MNHEY, CDR2 SVGAGI, per germline. CDR3 protein: CASRHQGAASTEAFF. CDR3 nucleotide sequence: TGTGCCAGCAGACACCAAGGGGCCGCTAGCACTGAAGCTTTCTTT.

This chain connects TRBV11-2 to TRBJ2-1; 11 nucleotides align to TRBD2. The CDR3 runs to 16 residues. V gave up 0 bases and J gave up 4 bases; unmatched junction bases: 2. Germline-derived CDR1 and CDR2 are SGHAT and FQNNGV. The CDR3 DNA reads TGTGCCAGCAGCTTAGATAGCGGGGGGGCATACAATGAGCAGTTCTTC. As protein: CASSLDSGGAYNEQFF.

The chain has TRBV7-3 and TRBJ1-2; 7 nucleotides line up with TRBD1. Losses at the gene ends were 4 bases for V and 5 bases for J; bases not matched to a gene: 10. CDR3 length: 15 amino acids. Germline CDR1 and CDR2: SGHTA and FQGTGA. The CDR3 region is CASSSSPGGVYGYTF. CDR3 bases: TGTGCCAGCAGCTCCAGTCCAGGGGGTGTGTATGGCTACACCTTC.

The rearrangement joins TRBV18 to TRBJ1-1, with D perhaps matching TRBD1 (5 bases). CDR3 length: 17 amino acids. Trimming cost V 3 bases and J 1 base, with 18 bases left between them. Germline CDR1 is KGHSH and CDR2 is LQKENI. The CDR3 is CASSPENLDRGNTEAFF. The CDR3 region has the DNA TGTGCCAGCTCACCGGAAAACCTCGATAGGGGGAACACTGAAGCTTTCTTT.

The chain uses TRBV11-2 and TRBJ2-7, with a tentative D call TRBD1 (5 bases). The germline V gene encodes CDR1 SGHAT and CDR2 FQNNGV. The CDR3 length is 15 residues. Trimming took off 5 bases at V and 5 bases at J, with 19 bases between the two ends. CDR3 in amino acids: CASSTVDRGRDEQYF. The CDR3 bases are TGTGCCAGCAGCACAGTTGATAGGGGCAGGGACGAGCAGTACTTC.

The chain employs TRBV20-1 and TRBJ2-3; the match to TRBD2 covers 7 bases. CDR3 length: 11 residues. From germline, CDR1 is DFQATT and CDR2 SNEGSKA (reference sequence). CDR3 nucleotides: TGCAGCAGCGGGGAGGGAGATACGCAGTATTTT. It is translated as CSSGEGDTQYF.

Only one count was recorded for this clone. V usage is TRBV19 and J usage is TRBJ2-2, with 10 bases lining up with TRBD2. The junction had 3 bases not matched to a gene; V was cut back by 5 bases and J by 0 bases. The CDR3 spans 16 residues. The V gene's germline CDR1 is LNHDA and CDR2 SQIVND (reference sequence). The CDR3 is CASSQSGRANTGELFF. CDR3 bases: TGTGCCAGTAGTCAAAGCGGGAGGGCGAACACCGGGGAGCTGTTTTTT. The full variable domain, in which reference TRBV19 and TRBJ2-2 provide the parts outside the CDR3, is DGGITQSPKYLFRKEGQNVTLSCEQNLNHDAMYWYRQDPGQGLRLIYYSQIVNDFQKGDIAEGYSVSREKKESFPLTVTSAQKNPTAFYLCASSQSGRANTGELFFGEGSRLTVL.

The rearrangement uses TRBV7-9 and TRBJ1-6; TRBD1 is a possible D gene (5 bases). The ends were cut back, 5 bases at V and 4 bases at J, with 12 bases in the middle. This CDR3 is built from 15 residues. The germline CDR1 and CDR2 sequences are SEHNR and FQNEAQ (reference sequence). The CDR3 reads CASSLTGEYNSPLHF. The DNA for the CDR3 is TGTGCCAGCAGCCTTACGGGGGAGTATAATTCACCCCTCCACTTT.

The chain uses TRBV19 and TRBJ1-5; 9 bases map to TRBD1. The CDR3 runs to 14 residues. Losses at the gene ends were 4 bases for V and 5 bases for J; bases not matched to a gene: 3. The germline V gene encodes CDR1 LNHDA and CDR2 SQIVND (reference sequence). The chain's CDR3 is CASSTGTGHQPQHF. The CDR3 DNA is TGTGCCAGTAGTACGGGGACAGGGCATCAGCCCCAGCATTTT.

V and J are TRBV7-2 and TRBJ1-5; maybe TRBD1 (6 bases). The CDR3 extends over 17 amino acids. Germline lookup yields CDR1 SGHTA and CDR2 FQGNSA. V dropped 5 bases and J dropped 0 bases, with 17 bases sitting between them. Here the CDR3 DNA reads TGTGCCAGCAGCAGACGGGGGGGGCGTTATAGCAATCAGCCCCAGCATTTT. The encoded protein is CASSRRGGRYSNQPQHF.

This sequence joins TRBV5-1 and TRBJ2-7, with 10 nucleotides matching TRBD2. Germline-derived CDR1 and CDR2 are SGHRS and YFSETQ. Trimming at V came to 4 bases and at J to 2 bases, leaving 6 bases not matched to a gene. The CDR3 runs 15 residues. CDR3: CASSVRTSGPYEQYF. The CDR3 nucleotides read TGCGCCAGCAGCGTCCGGACTAGCGGCCCCTACGAGCAGTACTTC.

The rearrangement joins TRBV12-3 or TRBV12-4 to TRBJ2-5; a weak D match, TRBD2 (5 bases). There are 11 residues in the CDR3. Trimming removed 4 bases from V and 5 bases from J, with 5 bases in between. CDR3 coding DNA: TGTGCCAGCAGTTCGGGGGAGACCCAGTACTTC. The encoded protein is CASSSGETQYF.

The chain carries TRBV27 and TRBJ1-1; D is perhaps TRBD1 (5 bases). This CDR3 region has 15 residues. Trimming took 3 bases from V and 1 from J, leaving 12 bases between them. Looked up from germline, CDR1 is MNHEY and CDR2 is SMNVEV (reference sequence). The CDR3 coding sequence is TGTGCCAGCAGTTTGGTAGGGGCCGCGAACACTGAAGCTTTCTTT. It yields the protein CASSLVGAANTEAFF.

The CDR3 sequence is CASTCTPPGGVQPQHF. Written as DNA, the CDR3 is TGTGCCAGCACCTGCACCCCGCCAGGGGGCGTCCAGCCCCAGCATTTT. The chain couples TRBV27 to TRBJ1-5; 8 bases fit TRBD1. The CDR3 runs 16 residues. CDR1 and CDR2 from the germline V gene are MNHEY and SMNVEV (reference sequence). J gave up 7 bases and V 7 bases, and 15 bases lay outside the gene matches.